The text below deals with one TCR beta chain. Its antigen is not known. This specimen belongs to a study of cytomegalovirus exposure and HLA in healthy donors. Study-level information: Across 350 to 500 genotyped donors, over 70% landed in the Caucasian-associated ancestry cluster. Study-level points and caveats: A missense DCLRE1C variant was associated with V- and J-gene trimming of TCR beta chains in a later analysis, and an independent cohort replicated the association.

Germline V CDR1 and CDR2: MDHEN, SYDVKM. This CDR3 spans 19 amino acids. V shed 6 bases, J shed 0 bases, and the junction held 13 bases outside the gene matches. With 60 Vbeta and 13 Jbeta primers, the PCR was carried out. Assay used: immunoSEQ multiplex PCR; TCRdb lists only in-frame clones, some missing. The sample consists of approximately 85,000 clones, around 77% of them appearing once. The sequenced sample consisted of PBMCs. The sequence came from a man younger than 40 in good health and CMV-seronegative. The chain recombines TRBV28 with TRBJ2-1, with 11 bases that match TRBD2. In DNA, the CDR3 is TGTGCCAGCAGCTCGGGGCTAGCGGGGGGCGGTTACTCCTACAATGAGCAGTTCTTC. It yields the protein CASSSGLAGGGYSYNEQFF.